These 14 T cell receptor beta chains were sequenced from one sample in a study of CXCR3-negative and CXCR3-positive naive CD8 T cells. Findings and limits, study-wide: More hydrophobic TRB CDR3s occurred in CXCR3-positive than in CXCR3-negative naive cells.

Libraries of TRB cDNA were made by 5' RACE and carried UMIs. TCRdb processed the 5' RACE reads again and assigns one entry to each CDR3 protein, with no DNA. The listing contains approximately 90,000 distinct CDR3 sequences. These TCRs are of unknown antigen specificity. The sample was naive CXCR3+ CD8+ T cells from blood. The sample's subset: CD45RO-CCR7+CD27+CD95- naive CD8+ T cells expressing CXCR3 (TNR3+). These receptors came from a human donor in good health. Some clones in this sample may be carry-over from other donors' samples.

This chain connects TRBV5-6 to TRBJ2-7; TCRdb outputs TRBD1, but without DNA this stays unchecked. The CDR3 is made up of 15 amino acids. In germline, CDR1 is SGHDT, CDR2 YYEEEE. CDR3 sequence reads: CASSSGTGRGYEQYF.

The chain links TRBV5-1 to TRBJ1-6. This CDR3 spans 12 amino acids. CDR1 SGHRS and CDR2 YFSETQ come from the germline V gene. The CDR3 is CASSGGGSPLHF.

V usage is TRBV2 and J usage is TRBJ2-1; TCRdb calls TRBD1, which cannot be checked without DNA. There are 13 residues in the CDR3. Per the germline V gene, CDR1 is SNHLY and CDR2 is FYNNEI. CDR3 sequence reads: CASSGGTNNEQFF.

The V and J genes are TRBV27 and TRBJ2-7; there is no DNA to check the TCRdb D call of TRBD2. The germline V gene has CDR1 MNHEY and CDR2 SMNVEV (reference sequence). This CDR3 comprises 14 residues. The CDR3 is CASSPGLRGYEQYF.

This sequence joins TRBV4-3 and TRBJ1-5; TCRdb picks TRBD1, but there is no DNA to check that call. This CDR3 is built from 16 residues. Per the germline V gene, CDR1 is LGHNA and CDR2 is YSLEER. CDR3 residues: CASSQEYGAANQPQHF.

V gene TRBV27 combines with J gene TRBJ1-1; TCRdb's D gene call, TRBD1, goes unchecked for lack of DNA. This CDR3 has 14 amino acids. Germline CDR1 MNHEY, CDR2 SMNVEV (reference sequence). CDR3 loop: CASSPSQVNTEAFF.

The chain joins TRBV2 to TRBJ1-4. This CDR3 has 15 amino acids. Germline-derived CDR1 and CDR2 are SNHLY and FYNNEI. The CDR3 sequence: CASSDNSNYNEKLFF.

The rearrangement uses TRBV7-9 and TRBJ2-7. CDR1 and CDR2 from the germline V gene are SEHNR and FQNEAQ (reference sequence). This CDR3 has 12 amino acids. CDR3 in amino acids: CASSLPGDEQYF.

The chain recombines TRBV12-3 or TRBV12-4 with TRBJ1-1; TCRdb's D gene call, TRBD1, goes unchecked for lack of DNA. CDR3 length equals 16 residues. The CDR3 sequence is CASSSRDSHFNTEAFF.

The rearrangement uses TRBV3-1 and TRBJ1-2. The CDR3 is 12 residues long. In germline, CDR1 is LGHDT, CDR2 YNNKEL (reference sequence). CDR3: CASIGPDYGYTF.

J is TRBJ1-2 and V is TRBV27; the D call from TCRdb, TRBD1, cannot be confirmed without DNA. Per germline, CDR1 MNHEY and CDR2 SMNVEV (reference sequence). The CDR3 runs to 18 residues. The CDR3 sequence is CASSSLSDSPSANYGYTF.

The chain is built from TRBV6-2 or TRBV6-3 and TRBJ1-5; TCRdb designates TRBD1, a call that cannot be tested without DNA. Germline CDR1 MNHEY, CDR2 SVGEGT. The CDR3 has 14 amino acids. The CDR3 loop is CASSYNRADQPQHF.

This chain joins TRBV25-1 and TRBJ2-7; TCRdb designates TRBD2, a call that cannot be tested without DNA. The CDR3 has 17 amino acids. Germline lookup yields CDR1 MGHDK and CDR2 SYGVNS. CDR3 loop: CASSGREGLALPYEQYF.

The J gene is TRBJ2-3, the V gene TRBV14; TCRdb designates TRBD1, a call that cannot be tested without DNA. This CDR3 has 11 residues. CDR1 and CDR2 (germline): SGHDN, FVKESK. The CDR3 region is CASSPGTAQYF.